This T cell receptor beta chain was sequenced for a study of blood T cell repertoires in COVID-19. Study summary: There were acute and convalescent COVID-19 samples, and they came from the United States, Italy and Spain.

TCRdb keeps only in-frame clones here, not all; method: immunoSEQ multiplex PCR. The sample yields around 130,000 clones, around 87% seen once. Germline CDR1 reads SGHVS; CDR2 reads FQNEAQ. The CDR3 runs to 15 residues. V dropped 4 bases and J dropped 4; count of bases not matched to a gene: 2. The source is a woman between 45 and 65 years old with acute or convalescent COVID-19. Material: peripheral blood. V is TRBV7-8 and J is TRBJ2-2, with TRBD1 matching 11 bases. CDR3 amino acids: CASSSGTGGTGELFF. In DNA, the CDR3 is TGTGCCAGCAGCTCCGGGACAGGGGGCACCGGGGAGCTGTTTTTT.